This TCR beta chain was observed in a study of blood T cell repertoires in COVID-19 (dated by TCRdb to the early 2020s). Looking at the study overall: Samples from collaborators originated in the United States, Italy and Spain and spanned both the acute and convalescent phases of COVID-19. The material from the prospective study consisted of cDNA or gDNA derived from T cells, B-cell-depleted T cells, or PBMCs. Subjects who had been exposed to COVID-19, were actively infected with it, or had recovered from it provided the deeply sampled blood TCRbeta repertoires that made up the dataset. The repertoires were released in a freely available public database meant as a resource for research on the immune response to SARS-CoV-2. The samples were drawn from the first 160 participants of the ongoing ImmuneRACE study and from more than 1,000 subjects provided by 6 global collaborators. Nearly every sample came with metadata listing a de-identified subject ID, COVID-19 status, age in years and sex. Where available, HLA class I and class II types were taken from metadata supplied by the sample provider and were not determined by assay-based typing. Findings and caveats that apply to the study as a whole: How much clinical and demographic metadata was included differed by source and by participant, and the metadata was provided uncurated.

Each collaborating institution followed its own protocols to collect whole blood in K2EDTA tubes. For TCRbeta analysis, collaborators shipped samples in one of three forms: frozen whole blood, isolated PBMCs, or DNA extracted from either of those sample types. TCRbeta CDR3 regions were amplified from genomic DNA by means of the immunoSEQ Assay, a bias-controlled multiplex PCR. In the paper's pipeline: The number of nucleated cells in each sample was estimated from the amplification of reference gene primers within the assay. To quantify the absolute abundance of each unique TCRbeta CDR3 rearrangement, sequence reads were collapsed and filtered. For each sample, productive Simpson clonality was calculated by taking the square root of Simpson's diversity index across productive rearrangements. Not all clones reach the TCRdb copy of this immuneACCESS table, which keeps in-frame sequences only. Checked studies attribute under half of the gap to unresolved V genes and leave the rest unexplained. V, J and clone size reflect that table, while D and trimming were determined from the DNA. The sample table shows 100,000 to 120,000 clones, and roughly 91% are seen once. The top ten clones comprise over 3% of the sample.

Concerning this clone itself: The target of this receptor is not known. There are no base qualities to consult, and no much larger clone falls within one base.

The material sequenced was peripheral blood. The receptor comes from a woman between 50 and 59 years old with acute or convalescent COVID-19.

The CDR3 amino acid sequence is: CASSETRAIEAFF. The nucleotide sequence is TGTGCCAGCAGTGAAACCAGGGCGATTGAAGCTTTCTTT. The chain is assembled from TRBV6-1 and TRBJ1-1; perhaps TRBD1 is the D gene, with 5 bases matching. CDR1 MNHNS and CDR2 SASEGT were looked up in the germline V gene. From its cysteine to its phenylalanine, the CDR3 spans 13 amino acids. CDR3 DNA only is kept here, 39 bases in frame from base 1. V lost 2 bases and J lost 7 bases; the stretch between them is 11 bases long.